This T cell receptor beta chain was recorded in a study of graft-versus-host responses after intestinal transplantation. The wider study: Recipients received multivisceral, liver-intestinal, or isolated intestinal transplants. For two to four years after anti-thymocyte globulin induction, all recipients took tacrolimus and steroids. Overall study results and limits: Some patients had graft-donor T cell macrochimerism, and their allografts showed high graft-versus-host to host-versus-graft clonal ratios.

Germline CDR1 reads MRHNA; CDR2 reads SNTAGT. This CDR3 region has 15 residues. V lost 8 bases to trimming and J lost 1 base, with 15 bases between them. Sequencing was performed with immunoSEQ multiplex PCR; in TCRdb, only in-frame clones are kept and a portion is missing. In the table there are over 65,000 clones, 92% of which are singletons. A note on this clone: Antigen: not known.

This clonotype was sampled from a human patient who received an intestinal transplant, so some T cells may come from the graft donor. The chain links TRBV6-4 to TRBJ2-1; D may be TRBD1 or TRBD2 (5 bases each). The source material was PBMCs, sampled 98 days after intestinal transplantation. CDR3: CASRLEGRSYNEQFF. CDR3 nucleotide sequence: TGTGCCAGCCGCCTAGAGGGGAGATCCTACAATGAGCAGTTCTTC.